Each of the 9 T cell receptor beta chains below was sequenced from the same sample in a study of patients and donors after allogeneic stem cell transplantation. TCRdb recomputed calls from the RT-PCR reads with MiXCR, one row per CDR3 protein. The sample contains roughly 1,800 distinct CDR3 sequences, around 4.5% of which appear only once. Sequencing input: blood, either unsorted or a sorted T cell fraction (not recorded which). The receptors were sampled from a human donor who was either an allogeneic HSCT recipient or a stem cell or donor lymphocyte infusion donor (not recorded which). It is not recorded whose cells these are; they may come from a transplant donor.

The V and J genes are TRBV7-9 and TRBJ2-7; D is possibly TRBD1 or TRBD2 (5 bases each). This CDR3 contains 12 residues. The germline CDR1 and CDR2 sequences are SEHNR and FQNEAQ (reference sequence). Trimming shortened V by 4 bases and J by 7 bases, and 11 bases separated the two germline ends. This chain's CDR3 is CASSSGTGEQYF. CDR3 nucleotide sequence: TGTGCCAGCAGCTCAGGGACGGGAGAGCAGTACTTC. Combining the CDR3 with reference TRBV7-9 and TRBJ2-7 gives the whole variable domain DTGVSQNPRHKITKRGQNVTFRCDPISEHNRLYWYRQTLGQGPEFLTYFQNEAQLEKSRLLSDRFSAERPKGSFSTLEIQRTEQGDSAMYLCASSSGTGEQYFGPGTRLTVT.

This clonotype rates as medium-sized. The rearrangement links TRBV5-1 to TRBJ2-7; a possible D gene is TRBD2 (5 bases). The V end lost 2 bases, the J end lost 5 bases, and 14 bases lay between the germline ends. CDR3 length: 14 amino acids. Per the germline V gene, CDR1 is SGHRS and CDR2 is YFSETQ. The CDR3 region has the DNA TGCGCCAGCAGCTTAAATCCGGGGTTAAACGAGCAGTACTTC. As protein: CASSLNPGLNEQYF.

This clonotype counts as medium-sized. CDR3: CASSEARDEQYF. The CDR3 nucleotides are TGTGCCAGCAGTGAGGCCAGGGACGAGCAGTACTTC. The chain is built from TRBV6-1 and TRBJ2-7, with D perhaps TRBD1 (5 bases). Germline assignment: CDR1 MNHNS and CDR2 SASEGT. The CDR3 runs 12 residues. V lost 3 bases, J lost 5 bases, and 8 bases lay in between.

Sample share makes this clonotype medium-sized. J is TRBJ2-1 and V is TRBV7-2; 8 bases line up with TRBD1. This CDR3 is 16 amino acids long. The ends lost 4 bases at V and 0 bases at J; junction bases unmatched: 5. The V gene's germline CDR1 is SGHTA and CDR2 FQGNSA. The CDR3 nucleotides are TGTGCCAGCAGCTCCCAGGGGGCAGGCTCCTACAATGAGCAGTTCTTC. Its translation: CASSSQGAGSYNEQFF. The full variable domain, its missing parts supplied by reference TRBV7-2 and TRBJ2-1, is GAGVSQSPSNKVTEKGKDVELRCDPISGHTALYWYRQSLGQGLEFLIYFQGNSAPDKSGLPSDRFSAERTGGSVSTLTIQRTQQEDSAVYLCASSSQGAGSYNEQFFGPGTRLTVL.

The J gene is TRBJ2-5, the V gene TRBV5-1, with 7 bases lining up with TRBD1. Germline CDR1 reads SGHRS; CDR2 reads YFSETQ. With 1 base clipped from V and 5 bases from J, the junction kept 8 bases outside the gene matches. This CDR3 spans 15 amino acids. CDR3 region: CASSLLDRSWETQYF. The CDR3 region has the DNA TGCGCCAGCAGCTTGCTGGACAGGTCCTGGGAGACCCAGTACTTC.

The V call is TRBV19, the J call TRBJ2-5, with TRBD2 as a possible D gene (5 bases). The CDR3 has 15 residues. CDR1 and CDR2 from the germline V gene are LNHDA and SQIVND (reference sequence). V lost 5 bases to trimming and J lost 3 bases, with 16 bases between them. This CDR3 reads CASSPDWGNKETQYF. CDR3 bases: TGTGCCAGTAGTCCGGACTGGGGAAACAAAGAGACCCAGTACTTC.

Sample share makes this clonotype large. CDR3 in amino acids: CASRQVGSYNEQFF. CDR3 sequence (DNA): TGCGCCAGCAGACAGGTCGGCTCCTACAATGAGCAGTTCTTC. This sequence joins TRBV10-2 and TRBJ2-1, with D possibly being TRBD1 (5 bases). The CDR3 contains 14 residues. Germline CDR1 WSHSY, CDR2 SAAADI. Trimming removed 6 bases at V and 0 bases at J, with 9 bases between.

The rearrangement links TRBV15 to TRBJ2-1; perhaps TRBD1 as D (6 bases). Germline CDR1 and CDR2: LNHNV and YYDKDF (reference sequence). The CDR3 is 14 amino acids. Trimming took 6 bases from V and 5 from J, leaving 14 bases between them. The CDR3 sequence is CATSTGYPDNEQFF. DNA of the CDR3: TGTGCCACCAGTACAGGGTATCCGGACAATGAGCAGTTCTTC.

Judged by abundance, this clonotype is medium-sized. The chain links TRBV5-4 to TRBJ2-1; TRBD1 agrees at 8 bases. This CDR3 has 19 residues. J gave up 1 base and V 1 base, and 13 bases lay outside the gene matches. Germline CDR1 is SGHNT and CDR2 is YYREEE (reference sequence). CDR3 protein: CASSLLLFSGTGSYNEQFF. For the CDR3, the DNA is TGTGCCAGCAGCTTGTTATTGTTCTCCGGGACAGGTTCCTACAATGAGCAGTTCTTC.